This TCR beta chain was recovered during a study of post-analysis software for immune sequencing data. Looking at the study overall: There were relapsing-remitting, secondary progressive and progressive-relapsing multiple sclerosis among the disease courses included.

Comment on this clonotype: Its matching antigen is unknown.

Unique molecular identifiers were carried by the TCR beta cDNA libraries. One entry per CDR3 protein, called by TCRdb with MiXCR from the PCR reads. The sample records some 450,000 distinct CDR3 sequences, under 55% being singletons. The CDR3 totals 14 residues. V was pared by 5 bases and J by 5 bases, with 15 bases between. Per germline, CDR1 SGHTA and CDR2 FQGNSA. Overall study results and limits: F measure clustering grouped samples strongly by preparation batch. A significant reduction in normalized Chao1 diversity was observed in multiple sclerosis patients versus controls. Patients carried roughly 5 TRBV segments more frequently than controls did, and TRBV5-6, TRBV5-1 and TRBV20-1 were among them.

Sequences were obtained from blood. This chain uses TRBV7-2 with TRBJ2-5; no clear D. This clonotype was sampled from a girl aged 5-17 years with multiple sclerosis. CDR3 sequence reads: CASSTWTVRETQYF. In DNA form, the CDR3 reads TGTGCCAGCAGCACCTGGACCGTGAGGGAGACCCAGTACTTC. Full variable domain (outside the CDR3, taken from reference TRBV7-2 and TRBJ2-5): GAGVSQSPSNKVTEKGKDVELRCDPISGHTALYWYRQSLGQGLEFLIYFQGNSAPDKSGLPSDRFSAERTGGSVSTLTIQRTQQEDSAVYLCASSTWTVRETQYFGPGTRLLVL.